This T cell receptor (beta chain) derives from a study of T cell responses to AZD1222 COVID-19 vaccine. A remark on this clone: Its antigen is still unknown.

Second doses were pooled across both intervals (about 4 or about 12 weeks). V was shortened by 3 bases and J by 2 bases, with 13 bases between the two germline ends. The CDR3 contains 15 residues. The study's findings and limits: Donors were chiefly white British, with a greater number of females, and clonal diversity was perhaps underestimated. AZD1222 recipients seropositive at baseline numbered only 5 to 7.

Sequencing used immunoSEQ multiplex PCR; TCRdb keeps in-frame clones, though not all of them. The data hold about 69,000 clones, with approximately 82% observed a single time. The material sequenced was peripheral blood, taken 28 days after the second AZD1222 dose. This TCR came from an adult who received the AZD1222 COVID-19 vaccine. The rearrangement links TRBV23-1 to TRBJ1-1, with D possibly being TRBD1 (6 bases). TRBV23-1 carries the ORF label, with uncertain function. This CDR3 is CASSHPGGGNTEAFF. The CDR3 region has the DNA TGCGCCAGCAGTCACCCGGGAGGGGGAAACACTGAAGCTTTCTTT.